The rows below give T cell receptor beta chains drawn from one sample of a study of beta chain features in type 1 diabetes. This table comes from immunoSEQ multiplex PCR, and its TCRdb copy is limited to in-frame clones, with some not included. Among under 400,000 clones listed, 10% to 15% were seen once. The sequenced material came from naive CD4+ T cells from blood. The receptors originated from a woman aged 18-29 years with type 1 diabetes. Each CDR3 is given with its conserved first and last residue. Each record gives: CDR3 protein, CDR3 DNA, J gene, D gene, clone size, CDR3 length, V gene. A D gene is named only where the DNA matches it firmly. Some rows have no size entry. The others give once, few or many, or a class for an expanded clone.

CDR3aa: CASSEVGQTTDTQYF
CDR3nt: TGTGCCAGCAGTGAAGTGGGGCAAACCACAGATACGCAGTATTTT
j_gene: TRBJ2-3
d_gene: NA
abundance: NA
len: 15
v_gene: TRBV2

CDR3aa: CSASQYLF
CDR3nt: TGCAGTGCATCACAGTACCTCTTC
j_gene: TRBJ2-1
d_gene: NA
abundance: few
len: 8
v_gene: TRBV20-1

CDR3aa: CASKGAEKETQYF
CDR3nt: TGCGCCAGCAAGGGGGCGGAAAAAGAGACCCAGTACTTC
j_gene: TRBJ2-5
d_gene: TRBD1
abundance: few
len: 13
v_gene: TRBV5-1

CDR3aa: CASSSVDATYEQYF
CDR3nt: TGTGCCAGCAGCTCAGTTGATGCCACCTACGAGCAGTACTTC
j_gene: TRBJ2-7
d_gene: NA
abundance: NA
len: 14
v_gene: TRBV5-4

CDR3aa: CANGEGLLVNEQFF
CDR3nt: TGTGCCAACGGAGAGGGACTCCTTGTCAATGAGCAGTTCTTC
j_gene: TRBJ2-1
d_gene: NA
abundance: few
len: 14
v_gene: TRBV6-5

CDR3aa: CASSLFLANEQFF
CDR3nt: TGTGCCAGCAGCTTATTTCTAGCCAATGAGCAGTTCTTC
j_gene: TRBJ2-1
d_gene: NA
abundance: NA
len: 13
v_gene: TRBV7-9

CDR3aa: CASSFAGSSYEQYF
CDR3nt: TGTGCCAGCAGCTTCGCCGGGAGCTCCTACGAGCAGTACTTC
j_gene: TRBJ2-7
d_gene: NA
abundance: NA
len: 14
v_gene: TRBV5-6

CDR3aa: CASSFGENSPLHF
CDR3nt: TGCGCCAGCAGCTTCGGAGAGAATTCACCCCTCCACTTT
j_gene: TRBJ1-6
d_gene: NA
abundance: NA
len: 13
v_gene: TRBV5-1

CDR3aa: CSAGTGRTDTQYF
CDR3nt: TGCAGCGCCGGGACAGGGAGAACAGATACGCAGTATTTT
j_gene: TRBJ2-3
d_gene: TRBD1
abundance: NA
len: 13
v_gene: TRBV29-1

CDR3aa: CASSQGLYTEAFF
CDR3nt: TGCGCCAGCAGCCAAGGACTCTACACTGAAGCTTTCTTT
j_gene: TRBJ1-1
d_gene: NA
abundance: few
len: 13
v_gene: TRBV4-3

CDR3aa: CASSAGNEKLFF
CDR3nt: TGTGCCAGCAGCGCAGGAAATGAAAAACTGTTTTTT
j_gene: TRBJ1-4
d_gene: NA
abundance: NA
len: 12
v_gene: TRBV7-6

CDR3aa: CASSAGGAYGYTF
CDR3nt: TGTGCCAGCAGTGCAGGGGGCGCCTATGGCTACACCTTC
j_gene: TRBJ1-2
d_gene: TRBD1
abundance: NA
len: 13
v_gene: TRBV25-1

CDR3aa: CASSPPGNRMNTEAFF
CDR3nt: TGCGCCAGCAGCCCTCCCGGGAACCGAATGAACACTGAAGCTTTCTTT
j_gene: TRBJ1-1
d_gene: NA
abundance: NA
len: 16
v_gene: TRBV5-1

CDR3aa: CASSNSDEGYYEQYF
CDR3nt: TGTGCCAGCAGCAACTCCGACGAGGGATACTACGAGCAGTACTTC
j_gene: TRBJ2-7
d_gene: NA
abundance: NA
len: 15
v_gene: TRBV5-4

CDR3aa: CASSSQTSTGAEAFF
CDR3nt: TGTGCCAGCAGTTCACAGACATCCACAGGCGCTGAAGCTTTCTTT
j_gene: TRBJ1-1
d_gene: NA
abundance: NA
len: 15
v_gene: TRBV28

CDR3aa: CASSPGPGGRYIQYF
CDR3nt: TGTGCCAGCAGCCCTGGCCCAGGGGGAAGATACATTCAGTACTTC
j_gene: TRBJ2-4
d_gene: TRBD1
abundance: NA
len: 15
v_gene: TRBV7-2

CDR3aa: CASSSLGQLTDTQYF
CDR3nt: TGTGCCAGCAGCTCTCTCGGACAGCTCACAGATACGCAGTATTTT
j_gene: TRBJ2-3
d_gene: NA
abundance: NA
len: 15
v_gene: TRBV7-2

CDR3aa: CASRVAGLSTDTQYF
CDR3nt: TGTGCCAGCAGAGTAGCGGGACTTAGCACAGATACGCAGTATTTT
j_gene: TRBJ2-3
d_gene: TRBD2
abundance: NA
len: 15
v_gene: TRBV2

CDR3aa: CASSLIGGANTGELFF
CDR3nt: TGTGCCAGCAGCTTAATAGGCGGAGCGAACACCGGGGAGCTGTTTTTT
j_gene: TRBJ2-2
d_gene: NA
abundance: few
len: 16
v_gene: TRBV7-3

CDR3aa: CASSQDRGSYEQYF
CDR3nt: TGTGCCAGCAGTCAGGACAGGGGCTCCTACGAGCAGTACTTC
j_gene: TRBJ2-7
d_gene: TRBD1
abundance: NA
len: 14
v_gene: TRBV6-5

CDR3aa: CASSSGLAYNEQFF
CDR3nt: TGTGCCAGCAGCTCGGGACTAGCCTACAATGAGCAGTTCTTC
j_gene: TRBJ2-1
d_gene: TRBD2
abundance: few
len: 14
v_gene: TRBV7-3

CDR3aa: CASRPYPGTGEWTEAFF
CDR3nt: TGTGCCAGTAGACCTTACCCAGGGACAGGGGAATGGACTGAAGCTTTCTTT
j_gene: TRBJ1-1
d_gene: TRBD1
abundance: few
len: 17
v_gene: TRBV19

CDR3aa: CASSSPMGQYQETQYF
CDR3nt: TGTGCCAGCAGCTCCCCAATGGGACAGTACCAAGAGACCCAGTACTTC
j_gene: TRBJ2-5
d_gene: NA
abundance: NA
len: 16
v_gene: TRBV21-1

CDR3aa: CASSASGTAYEQYF
CDR3nt: TGTGCCAGCAGCGCCTCCGGGACAGCCTACGAGCAGTACTTC
j_gene: TRBJ2-7
d_gene: TRBD1
abundance: NA
len: 14
v_gene: TRBV9

CDR3aa: CASSLAAGQETQYF
CDR3nt: TGTGCCAGCAGCTTAGCGGCAGGCCAAGAGACCCAGTACTTC
j_gene: TRBJ2-5
d_gene: NA
abundance: few
len: 14
v_gene: TRBV7-2

CDR3aa: CASVRGDTQYF
CDR3nt: TGTGCCAGCGTTAGGGGGGATACGCAGTATTTT
j_gene: TRBJ2-3
d_gene: NA
abundance: few
len: 11
v_gene: TRBV6-5

CDR3aa: CATITGGTGELFF
CDR3nt: TGTGCCACCATAACAGGGGGCACCGGGGAGCTGTTTTTT
j_gene: TRBJ2-2
d_gene: TRBD1
abundance: NA
len: 13
v_gene: TRBV28

CDR3aa: CASSLIRGRADYGYTF
CDR3nt: TGTGCCAGCAGCTTAATTAGGGGCAGGGCGGACTATGGCTACACCTTC
j_gene: TRBJ1-2
d_gene: NA
abundance: NA
len: 16
v_gene: TRBV7-8

CDR3aa: CASSLEGTGAIGYTF
CDR3nt: TGTGCCAGCAGCTTAGAGGGGACAGGAGCTATCGGCTACACCTTC
j_gene: TRBJ1-2
d_gene: TRBD1
abundance: NA
len: 15
v_gene: TRBV7-9

CDR3aa: CASSPGTGLEQYF
CDR3nt: TGTGCCAGCAGCCCAGGGACAGGGTTAGAGCAGTACTTC
j_gene: TRBJ2-7
d_gene: TRBD1
abundance: NA
len: 13
v_gene: TRBV5-4

CDR3aa: CASSRLERTQYF
CDR3nt: TGTGCCAGCAGCCGTCTAGAAAGGACGCAGTATTTT
j_gene: TRBJ2-3
d_gene: NA
abundance: few
len: 12
v_gene: TRBV28